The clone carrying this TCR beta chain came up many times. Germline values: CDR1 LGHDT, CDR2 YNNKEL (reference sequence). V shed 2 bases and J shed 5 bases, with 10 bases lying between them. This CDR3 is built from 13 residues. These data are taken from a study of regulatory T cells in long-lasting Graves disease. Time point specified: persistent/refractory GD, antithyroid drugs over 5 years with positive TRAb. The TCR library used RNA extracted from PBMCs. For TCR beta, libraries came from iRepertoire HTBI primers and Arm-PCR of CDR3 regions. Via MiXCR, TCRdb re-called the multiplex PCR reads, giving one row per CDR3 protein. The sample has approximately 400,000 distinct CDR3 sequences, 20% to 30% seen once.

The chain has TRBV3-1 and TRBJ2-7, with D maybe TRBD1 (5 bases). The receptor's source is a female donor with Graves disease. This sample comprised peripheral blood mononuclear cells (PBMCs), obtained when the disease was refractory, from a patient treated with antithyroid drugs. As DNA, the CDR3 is TGTGCCAGCAGCCAACAGGGTACCGACGAGCAGTACTTC. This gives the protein CASSQQGTDEQYF.